One TCR beta chain is described in this entry. Its antigen is undetermined. CDR3 length: 15 residues. The V and J ends lost 2 bases and 1 base respectively, with 6 bases between them. The germline V gene encodes CDR1 MNHEY and CDR2 SMNVEV (reference sequence). This entry comes from a study of cytomegalovirus exposure and HLA in healthy donors. About the research overall: An early data release held some 85 million unique TCRs from HLA-typed donors. Study-level findings and limits: Highly shared sequence variants in one cluster were likely a sequencing artifact.

PCR amplification relied on 60 Vbeta primers (plus 13 Jbeta primers). The protocol was immunoSEQ multiplex PCR, while the TCRdb copy is restricted to in-frame clones and leaves out a portion. Found here are about 92,000 clones, 69% of them singletons; the top ten hold more than 2.5%. This chain connects TRBV27 to TRBJ1-6; D is unresolved. Sample: PBMCs. The TCR originated in a man aged 50 to 60 in good health and CMV-seronegative. Here the CDR3 reads CASSLEGSYNSPLHF. The DNA for the CDR3 is TGTGCCAGCAGTTTAGAGGGTTCCTATAATTCACCCCTCCACTTT.